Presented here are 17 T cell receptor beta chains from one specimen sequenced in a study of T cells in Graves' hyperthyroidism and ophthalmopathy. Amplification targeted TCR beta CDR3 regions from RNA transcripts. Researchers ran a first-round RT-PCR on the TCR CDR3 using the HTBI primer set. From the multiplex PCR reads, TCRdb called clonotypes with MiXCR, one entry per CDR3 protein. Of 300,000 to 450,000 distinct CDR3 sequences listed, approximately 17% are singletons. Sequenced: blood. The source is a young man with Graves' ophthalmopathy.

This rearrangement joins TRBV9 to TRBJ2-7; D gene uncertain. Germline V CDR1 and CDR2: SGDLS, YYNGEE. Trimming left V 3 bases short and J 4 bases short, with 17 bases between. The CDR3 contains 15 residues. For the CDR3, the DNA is TGTGCCAGCAGCGCAGCCCCGTCCGAACTGTACGAGCAGTACTTC. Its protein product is CASSAAPSELYEQYF. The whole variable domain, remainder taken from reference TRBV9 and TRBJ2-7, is DSGVTQTPKHLITATGQRVTLRCSPRSGDLSVYWYQQSLDQGLQFLIQYYNGEERAKGNILERFSAQQFPDLHSELNLSSLELGDSALYFCASSAAPSELYEQYFGPGTRLTVT.

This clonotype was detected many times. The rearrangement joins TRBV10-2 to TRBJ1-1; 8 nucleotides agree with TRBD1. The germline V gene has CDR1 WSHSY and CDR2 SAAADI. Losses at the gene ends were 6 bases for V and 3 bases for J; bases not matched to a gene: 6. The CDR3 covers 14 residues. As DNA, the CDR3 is TGCGCCAGCAGCACGACAGGGGTCGACACTGAAGCTTTCTTT. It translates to CASSTTGVDTEAFF.

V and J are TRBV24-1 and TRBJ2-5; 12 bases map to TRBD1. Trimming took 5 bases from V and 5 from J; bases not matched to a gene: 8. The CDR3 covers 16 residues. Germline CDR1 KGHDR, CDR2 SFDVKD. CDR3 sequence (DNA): TGTGCCACCAGTGGGGGACAGGGGGCGCGGGGGGAGACCCAGTACTTC. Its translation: CATSGGQGARGETQYF.

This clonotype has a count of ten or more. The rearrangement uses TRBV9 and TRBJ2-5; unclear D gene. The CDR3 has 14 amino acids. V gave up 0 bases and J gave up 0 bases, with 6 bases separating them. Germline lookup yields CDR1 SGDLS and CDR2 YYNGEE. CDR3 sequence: CASSVGVHQETQYF. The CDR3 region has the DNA TGTGCCAGCAGCGTAGGAGTCCACCAAGAGACCCAGTACTTC.

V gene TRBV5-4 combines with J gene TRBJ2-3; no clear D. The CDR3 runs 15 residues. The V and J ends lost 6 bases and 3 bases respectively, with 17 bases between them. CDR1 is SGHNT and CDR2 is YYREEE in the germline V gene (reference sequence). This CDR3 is CASNSGSPATDTQYF. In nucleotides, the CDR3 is TGTGCCAGCAACTCCGGGTCCCCGGCGACAGATACGCAGTATTTT.

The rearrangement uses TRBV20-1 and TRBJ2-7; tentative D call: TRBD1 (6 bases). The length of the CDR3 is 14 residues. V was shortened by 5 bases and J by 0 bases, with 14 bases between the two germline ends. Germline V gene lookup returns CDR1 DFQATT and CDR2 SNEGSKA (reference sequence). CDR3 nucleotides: TGCAGTGCTCCTCGGACAGCCCCCTCCTACGAGCAGTACTTC. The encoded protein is CSAPRTAPSYEQYF.

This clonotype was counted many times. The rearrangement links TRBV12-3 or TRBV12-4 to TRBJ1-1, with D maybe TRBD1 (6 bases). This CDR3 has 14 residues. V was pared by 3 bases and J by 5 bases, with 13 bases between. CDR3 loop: CASSFSQGETEAFF. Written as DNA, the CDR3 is TGTGCCAGCAGTTTCTCACAGGGCGAGACTGAAGCTTTCTTT.

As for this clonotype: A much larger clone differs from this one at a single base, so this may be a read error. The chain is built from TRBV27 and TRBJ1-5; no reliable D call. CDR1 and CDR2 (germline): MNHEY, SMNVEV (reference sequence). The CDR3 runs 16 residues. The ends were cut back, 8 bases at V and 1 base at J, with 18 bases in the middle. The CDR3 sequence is CASASRRAESNQPQHF. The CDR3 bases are TGTGCCAGCGCGTCAAGGAGGGCGGAGAGCAATCAGCCCCAGCATTTT.

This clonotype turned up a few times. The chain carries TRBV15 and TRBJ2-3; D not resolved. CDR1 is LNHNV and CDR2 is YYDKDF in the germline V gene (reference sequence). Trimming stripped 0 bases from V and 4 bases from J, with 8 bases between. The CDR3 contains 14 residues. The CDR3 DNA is TGTGCCACCAGCAGAGATTTACCCCCAGATACGCAGTATTTT. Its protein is CATSRDLPPDTQYF.

The CDR3 nucleotides are TGTGCCGCGCCCCGGGACAGGGGGCTTGAAGCTTTCTTT. Translated: CAAPRDRGLEAFF. The V gene is TRBV7-3, the J gene TRBJ1-1, with 12 bases that match TRBD1. The junction had 8 bases not matched to a gene; V was cut back by 11 bases and J by 7 bases. CDR1 and CDR2 (germline): SGHTA, FQGTGA. The CDR3 extends over 13 amino acids. Variable domain in full (rest from reference TRBV7-3 and TRBJ1-1): GAGVSQTPSNKVTEKGKYVELRCDPISGHTALYWYRQSLGQGPEFLIYFQGTGAADDSGLPNDRFFAVRPEGSVSTLKIQRTERGDSAVYLCAAPRDRGLEAFFGQGTRLTVV.

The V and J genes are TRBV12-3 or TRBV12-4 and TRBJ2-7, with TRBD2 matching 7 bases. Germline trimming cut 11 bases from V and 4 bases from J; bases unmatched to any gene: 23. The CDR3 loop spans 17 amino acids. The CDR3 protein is CAPQFEVGGEYWYEQYF. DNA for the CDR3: TGTGCCCCACAGTTTGAGGTTGGGGGGGAGTATTGGTACGAGCAGTACTTC.

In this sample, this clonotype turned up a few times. CDR3 sequence (DNA): TGCGCCAGCAGCCAAGATCCCCAGGGGGTGAATGGCTACACCTTC. It encodes CASSQDPQGVNGYTF. The chain recombines TRBV4-1 with TRBJ1-2, with 7 bases lining up with TRBD1. V trimming: 0 bases; J trimming: 6 bases; junction bases outside the gene matches: 7. CDR1 is MGHRA, CDR2 YSYEKL, per germline. This CDR3 has 15 residues.

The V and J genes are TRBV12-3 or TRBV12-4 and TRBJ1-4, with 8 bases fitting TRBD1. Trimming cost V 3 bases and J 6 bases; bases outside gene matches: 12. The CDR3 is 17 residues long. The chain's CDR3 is CASSLGRGPGGYEKLFF. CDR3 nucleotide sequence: TGTGCCAGCAGTTTGGGGAGAGGGCCAGGGGGCTATGAAAAACTGTTTTTT.

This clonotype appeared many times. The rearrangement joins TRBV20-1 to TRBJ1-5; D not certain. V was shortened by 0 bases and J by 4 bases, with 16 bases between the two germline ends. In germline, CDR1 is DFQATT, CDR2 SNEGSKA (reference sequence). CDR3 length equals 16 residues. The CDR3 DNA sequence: TGCAGTGCTAGAGATTCGGCGGGGATAGGTAATCAGCCCCAGCATTTT. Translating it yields CSARDSAGIGNQPQHF.

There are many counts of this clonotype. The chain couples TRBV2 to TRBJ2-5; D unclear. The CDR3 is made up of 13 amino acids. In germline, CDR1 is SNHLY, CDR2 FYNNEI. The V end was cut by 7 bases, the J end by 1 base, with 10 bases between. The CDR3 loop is CASTALLQETQYF. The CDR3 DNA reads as TGTGCCAGCACGGCACTACTCCAAGAGACCCAGTACTTC.

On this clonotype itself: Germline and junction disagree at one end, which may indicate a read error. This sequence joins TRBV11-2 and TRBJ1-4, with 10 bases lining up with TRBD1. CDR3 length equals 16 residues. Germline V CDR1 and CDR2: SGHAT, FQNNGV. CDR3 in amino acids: CANSSGQGRTGEKLFF. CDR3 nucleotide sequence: TGTGCCAACAGCTCGGGACAGGGGCGAACAGGGGAAAAACTGTTTTTT.

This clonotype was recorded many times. This CDR3 is CASSLATDTQYF. CDR3 in DNA: TGCGCCAGCAGCCTTGCCACAGATACGCAGTATTTT. The chain uses TRBV5-1 and TRBJ2-3; D gene unclear. The ends were cut back, 4 bases at V and 2 bases at J, with 5 bases in the middle. Per germline, CDR1 SGHRS and CDR2 YFSETQ. The CDR3 sequence is 12 residues long.